Listed below are T cell receptor beta chains from one sample, sequenced in a study of shared clonotypes between healthy human individuals. TCRdb's copy holds only in-frame clones and misses some; the assay was immunoSEQ multiplex PCR. The sample has approximately 470,000 clones; around 85% are singletons. Sequenced input: PBMCs. These receptor sequences come from a woman aged 40 to 50 in good health. Some clones in this sample may be carry-over from other donors' samples. The CDR3 runs from the conserved cysteine through the conserved F or W. D genes are given only for firm matches. Clone sizes are given selectively: once, few, many, or a class where the clone is expanded.

d_gene: -; v_gene: TRBV2; j_gene: TRBJ2-5; abundance: -; CDR3aa: CASSEVNSGTQYF; CDR3nt: TGTGCCAGCAGTGAAGTGAATAGCGGAACCCAGTACTTC
d_gene: -; v_gene: TRBV5-6; j_gene: TRBJ2-7; abundance: -; CDR3aa: CASSSPLDPDYEQYF; CDR3nt: TGTGCCAGCAGCTCACCGCTGGATCCAGACTACGAGCAGTACTTC
d_gene: -; v_gene: TRBV27; j_gene: TRBJ2-5; abundance: -; CDR3aa: CASSLLGRGRETQYF; CDR3nt: TGTGCCAGCAGTTTACTGGGACGGGGACGAGAGACCCAGTACTTC
d_gene: -; v_gene: TRBV6-5; j_gene: TRBJ2-7; abundance: -; CDR3aa: CASSYSVHEQYF; CDR3nt: TGTGCCAGCAGTTACTCGGTCCACGAGCAGTACTTC
d_gene: TRBD2; v_gene: TRBV6-4; j_gene: TRBJ2-3; abundance: many; CDR3aa: CASSDVAGGSTDTQYF; CDR3nt: TGTGCCAGCAGTGACGTGGCGGGAGGGTCCACAGATACGCAGTATTTT
d_gene: -; v_gene: TRBV15; j_gene: TRBJ1-1; abundance: -; CDR3aa: CATSISGGYTEAFF; CDR3nt: TGTGCCACCAGCATATCTGGGGGCTACACTGAAGCTTTCTTT
d_gene: -; v_gene: TRBV28; j_gene: TRBJ2-1; abundance: -; CDR3aa: CASSQTNYNEQFF; CDR3nt: TGTGCCAGCAGTCAGACAAACTACAATGAGCAGTTCTTC
d_gene: -; v_gene: TRBV20-1; j_gene: TRBJ2-1; abundance: -; CDR3aa: CSAREVVEQFF; CDR3nt: TGCAGTGCTAGAGAAGTAGTTGAGCAGTTCTTC
d_gene: TRBD1; v_gene: TRBV11-3; j_gene: TRBJ2-4; abundance: few; CDR3aa: CASSLPWDRGPIQYF; CDR3nt: TGTGCCAGCAGCTTACCCTGGGACAGGGGACCCATTCAGTACTTC
d_gene: -; v_gene: TRBV11-2; j_gene: TRBJ2-2; abundance: -; CDR3aa: CASRVKTGQDTGELFF; CDR3nt: TGTGCCAGCAGGGTAAAAACAGGGCAGGACACCGGGGAGCTGTTTTTT
d_gene: TRBD2; v_gene: TRBV7-6; j_gene: TRBJ2-7; abundance: -; CDR3aa: CASSNLLAVLPYEQYF; CDR3nt: TGTGCCAGCAGCAACCTTCTAGCGGTCCTTCCCTACGAGCAGTACTTC
d_gene: TRBD2; v_gene: TRBV4-1; j_gene: TRBJ2-5; abundance: many; CDR3aa: CASSRTPGLAQLGQYF; CDR3nt: TGCGCCAGCAGCCGCACGCCCGGACTAGCTCAACTCGGTCAGTACTTC
d_gene: TRBD2; v_gene: TRBV30; j_gene: TRBJ2-1; abundance: -; CDR3aa: CAWIGLAYNEQFF; CDR3nt: TGTGCCTGGATAGGACTAGCCTACAATGAGCAGTTCTTC
d_gene: -; v_gene: TRBV19; j_gene: TRBJ2-7; abundance: -; CDR3aa: CASSSHQRYDDEQYF; CDR3nt: TGTGCCAGTAGTTCCCACCAGCGGTATGACGACGAGCAGTACTTC
d_gene: -; v_gene: TRBV7-2; j_gene: TRBJ1-3; abundance: -; CDR3aa: CASSLSQASGNTIYF; CDR3nt: TGTGCCAGCAGCTTAAGCCAGGCCTCTGGAAACACCATATATTTT
d_gene: -; v_gene: TRBV20-1; j_gene: TRBJ2-7; abundance: -; CDR3aa: CSVQTVNEQYF; CDR3nt: TGCAGTGTCCAGACAGTAAACGAGCAGTACTTC
d_gene: -; v_gene: TRBV11-2; j_gene: TRBJ2-1; abundance: -; CDR3aa: CASSPARVALSYNEQFF; CDR3nt: TGTGCCAGCAGCCCGGCGCGGGTCGCCCTCTCCTACAATGAGCAGTTCTTC
d_gene: TRBD1; v_gene: TRBV19; j_gene: TRBJ1-5; abundance: -; CDR3aa: CASSLSTGGGQPQHF; CDR3nt: TGTGCCAGTAGTCTTTCGACAGGGGGTGGTCAGCCCCAGCATTTT
d_gene: -; v_gene: TRBV11-3; j_gene: TRBJ2-5; abundance: -; CDR3aa: CASSLGRETQYF; CDR3nt: TGTGCCAGCAGCTTAGGGAGGGAGACCCAGTACTTC
d_gene: TRBD2; v_gene: TRBV7-6; j_gene: TRBJ2-2; abundance: -; CDR3aa: CACNRGGPGELFF; CDR3nt: TGTGCCTGCAACCGGGGGGGTCCCGGGGAGCTGTTTTTT
d_gene: TRBD2; v_gene: TRBV28; j_gene: TRBJ2-1; abundance: many; CDR3aa: CASDSGSYNEQFF; CDR3nt: TGTGCCAGCGATAGCGGGAGCTACAATGAGCAGTTCTTC
d_gene: -; v_gene: TRBV25-1; j_gene: TRBJ1-2; abundance: -; CDR3aa: CASSDPFIYGYTF; CDR3nt: TGTGCCAGCAGTGATCCCTTTATTTATGGCTACACCTTC
d_gene: TRBD1; v_gene: TRBV5-1; j_gene: TRBJ2-2; abundance: -; CDR3aa: CASSWLQGSGELFF; CDR3nt: TGCGCCAGCAGCTGGCTACAGGGGTCCGGGGAGCTGTTTTTT
d_gene: TRBD1; v_gene: TRBV29-1; j_gene: TRBJ1-4; abundance: -; CDR3aa: CSVRDRGGEEKLFF; CDR3nt: TGCAGCGTTCGGGACAGGGGAGGAGAAGAAAAACTGTTTTTT
d_gene: -; v_gene: TRBV7-3; j_gene: TRBJ2-3; abundance: -; CDR3aa: CASSFERAGGTDTQYF; CDR3nt: TGTGCCAGCAGCTTCGAGAGGGCAGGGGGCACAGATACGCAGTATTTT
d_gene: -; v_gene: TRBV10-3; j_gene: TRBJ2-7; abundance: -; CDR3aa: CAISENRGSTDEQYF; CDR3nt: TGTGCCATCAGTGAGAATAGGGGTTCGACCGACGAGCAGTACTTC
d_gene: -; v_gene: TRBV4-3; j_gene: TRBJ2-7; abundance: -; CDR3aa: CASSQDGHSYEQYF; CDR3nt: TGCGCCAGCAGCCAAGATGGGCATTCCTACGAGCAGTACTTC
d_gene: -; v_gene: TRBV5-6; j_gene: TRBJ1-1; abundance: -; CDR3aa: CASSLVGSSAFF; CDR3nt: TGTGCCAGCAGCTTGGTGGGCAGCTCGGCTTTCTTT
d_gene: TRBD2; v_gene: TRBV5-1; j_gene: TRBJ2-7; abundance: -; CDR3aa: CASSLRAGGRPYEQYF; CDR3nt: TGCGCCAGCAGCTTGAGAGCGGGAGGGAGGCCCTACGAGCAGTACTTC
d_gene: TRBD1; v_gene: TRBV30; j_gene: TRBJ2-2; abundance: -; CDR3aa: CAWSRTGGANTGELFF; CDR3nt: TGTGCCTGGAGTAGAACAGGGGGCGCGAACACCGGGGAGCTGTTTTTT
d_gene: -; v_gene: TRBV7-2; j_gene: TRBJ2-1; abundance: once; CDR3aa: CASSLSHGEQFF; CDR3nt: TGTGCCAGCAGCCTCTCCCATGGTGAGCAGTTCTTC
d_gene: -; v_gene: TRBV27; j_gene: TRBJ2-3; abundance: -; CDR3aa: CASRTLAGPNTDTQYF; CDR3nt: TGTGCCAGCAGGACCCTGGCCGGACCCAACACAGATACGCAGTATTTT
d_gene: -; v_gene: TRBV7-3; j_gene: TRBJ2-2; abundance: -; CDR3aa: CASSQGASGLTGELFF; CDR3nt: TGTGCCAGCAGCCAGGGGGCTAGCGGACTCACCGGGGAGCTGTTTTTT
d_gene: TRBD1; v_gene: TRBV5-1; j_gene: TRBJ2-1; abundance: once; CDR3aa: CASSSGTGGSYNEQFF; CDR3nt: TGCGCCAGCAGCTCGGGGACAGGGGGCTCCTACAATGAGCAGTTCTTC
d_gene: -; v_gene: TRBV28; j_gene: TRBJ2-2; abundance: many; CDR3aa: CASSLAGQRDPGELFF; CDR3nt: TGTGCCAGCAGTCTCGCCGGACAGAGGGACCCCGGGGAGCTGTTTTTT
d_gene: -; v_gene: TRBV5-1; j_gene: TRBJ2-7; abundance: -; CDR3aa: CASSFQGILYEQYF; CDR3nt: TGCGCCAGCAGCTTCCAGGGGATCCTCTACGAGCAGTACTTC
d_gene: -; v_gene: TRBV6-1; j_gene: TRBJ1-2; abundance: -; CDR3aa: CASREQANYGYTF; CDR3nt: TGTGCCAGCAGAGAACAAGCTAACTATGGCTACACCTTC
d_gene: -; v_gene: TRBV7-8; j_gene: TRBJ1-1; abundance: -; CDR3aa: CASSAGWGTEAFF; CDR3nt: TGTGCCAGCAGCGCTGGATGGGGGACTGAAGCTTTCTTT
d_gene: -; v_gene: TRBV2; j_gene: TRBJ1-5; abundance: -; CDR3aa: CASSEDRYSNQPQHF; CDR3nt: TGTGCCAGCAGTGAAGACAGGTATAGCAATCAGCCCCAGCATTTT
d_gene: -; v_gene: TRBV5-1; j_gene: TRBJ2-5; abundance: -; CDR3aa: CASSLGSGETQYF; CDR3nt: TGCGCCAGCAGCTTGGGATCAGGAGAGACCCAGTACTTC
d_gene: -; v_gene: TRBV29-1; j_gene: TRBJ2-5; abundance: -; CDR3aa: CSVGPTPETQYF; CDR3nt: TGCAGCGTCGGGCCCACCCCAGAGACCCAGTACTTC